This T cell receptor beta chain was sequenced for a study of human T cells and chemical hapten exposure. For the study at large: Sensitization used 2% DPC on about 2 cm by about 2 cm upper inner arm skin. Upper-back patches of 0.01% DPC were read at 6 days. Study outcomes and limitations: TCRs exceeding 1 in 1000 frequency stayed unchanged with DPC sensitization.

Concerning this clonotype: Its antigen is as yet unknown.

The study's library attached unique molecular identifiers to single cDNA molecules. MiXCR, run by TCRdb on the RACE reads, gives a single entry per CDR3 protein. The sample gives approximately 50,000 distinct CDR3 sequences, roughly 9% of which show up once; 9.5% to 10% is in the top ten. Indicated time point: pre-sensitization, week 0. Noted treatment: therapeutic diphenylcyclopropenone sensitization with weekly scalp DPC. Unfractionated whole blood was the source from which total RNA was extracted. The CDR3 covers 14 residues. With 0 bases removed from V and 6 bases from J, the gap between germline ends came to 9 bases. Germline CDR1 and CDR2: SGHVS and FQNEAQ.

This chain joins TRBV7-8 and TRBJ2-1; D uncertain. The sequence was collected from a young woman with alopecia areata. Some clones in this sample may be carry-over from other donors' samples. This material consisted of whole blood, taken in connection with sensitization to the hapten diphenylcyclopropenone (DPC). The CDR3 nucleotides are TGTGCCAGCAGCTTAGCGATGGGTATCAATGAGCAGTTCTTC. Its translation is CASSLAMGINEQFF.